Listed below are T cell receptor beta chains from one sample, sequenced in a study of T cell repertoires in cytomegalovirus infection. Each CDR3 protein is one row after TCRdb ran MiXCR on the reads. The top ten clones hold about a tenth of a sample with just over 150,000 distinct CDR3 sequences, 20% to 30% of them seen once. The sequenced sample was PBMCs. The receptors come from a human donor in good health (CMV status not recorded). Some clones in this sample may be carry-over from other donors' samples. Each CDR3 is given with its conserved first and last residue. Fields, in order: clone size, D gene, J gene, V gene, CDR3 DNA, CDR3 protein. D genes are given only for firm matches. Clone sizes are given selectively: once, few, many, or a class where the clone is expanded.

clone_size: .
d_call: TRBD2
j_call: TRBJ2-1
v_call: TRBV28
cdr3_nt: TGTGCCAGCAGTTCCCGACTAGCGGGCTCCTACAATGAGCAGTTCTTC
cdr3_aa: CASSSRLAGSYNEQFF

clone_size: .
d_call: TRBD2
j_call: TRBJ2-3
v_call: TRBV27
cdr3_nt: TGTGCCAGCAGTTCTCTCCCTAGCGGGAGGACAGATACGCAGTATTTT
cdr3_aa: CASSSLPSGRTDTQYF

clone_size: few
d_call: TRBD1
j_call: TRBJ1-1
v_call: TRBV12-5
cdr3_nt: TGTGCTAGTGGTTTGACGGGACAGGTCAAGGATGAAGCTTTCTTT
cdr3_aa: CASGLTGQVKDEAFF

clone_size: .
d_call: .
j_call: TRBJ2-3
v_call: TRBV6-5
cdr3_nt: TGTGCCAGCAGCGACAGACACACAGATACGCAGTATTTT
cdr3_aa: CASSDRHTDTQYF

clone_size: many
d_call: .
j_call: TRBJ2-1
v_call: TRBV7-2
cdr3_nt: TGTGCCAGCAGGGTCTACAATGAGCAGTTCTTC
cdr3_aa: CASRVYNEQFF

clone_size: many
d_call: .
j_call: TRBJ2-1
v_call: TRBV24-1
cdr3_nt: TGTGCCACCAGCGGGACTTTAAGAGGCAATGAGCAGTTCTTC
cdr3_aa: CATSGTLRGNEQFF

clone_size: .
d_call: TRBD2
j_call: TRBJ2-1
v_call: TRBV10-3
cdr3_nt: TGTGCCATCAGTGCTACTAGCGGTGACAATGAGCAGTTCTTC
cdr3_aa: CAISATSGDNEQFF

clone_size: few
d_call: .
j_call: TRBJ2-2
v_call: TRBV4-3
cdr3_nt: TGCGCCAGCAGCTCACGCGTCGGTGTAGCGCTCACCGGGGAGCTGTTTTTT
cdr3_aa: CASSSRVGVALTGELFF

clone_size: many
d_call: .
j_call: TRBJ2-2
v_call: TRBV7-2
cdr3_nt: TGTGCCAGCAACCAGCGTAGGCTAGCCGCGAACACCGGGGAGCTGTTTTTT
cdr3_aa: CASNQRRLAANTGELFF

clone_size: .
d_call: TRBD2
j_call: TRBJ2-1
v_call: TRBV28
cdr3_nt: TGTGCCAGCAGTTCCGGGACTAGCGGGAGATTTTATGAGCAGTTCTTC
cdr3_aa: CASSSGTSGRFYEQFF

clone_size: few
d_call: TRBD1
j_call: TRBJ2-7
v_call: TRBV28
cdr3_nt: TGTGCCATACAGGGGGCGGGGGCCTACGAGCAGTACTTC
cdr3_aa: CAIQGAGAYEQYF

clone_size: few
d_call: .
j_call: TRBJ1-3
v_call: TRBV5-1
cdr3_nt: TGCGCCAGCAGCTCGGTCCCAGGGTATGGAAACACCATATATTTT
cdr3_aa: CASSSVPGYGNTIYF

clone_size: large
d_call: .
j_call: TRBJ2-4
v_call: TRBV7-2
cdr3_nt: TGTGCCAGCAGCTTAGCAGGAGAAAACATTCAGTACTTC
cdr3_aa: CASSLAGENIQYF

clone_size: few
d_call: .
j_call: TRBJ1-1
v_call: TRBV5-1
cdr3_nt: TGCGCCAGCAGGAGGGAAATGAACACTGAAGCTTTCTTT
cdr3_aa: CASRREMNTEAFF

clone_size: .
d_call: TRBD1
j_call: TRBJ2-1
v_call: TRBV6-1
cdr3_nt: TGTGCCAGCACCGTCCGGGACAGGGGCAATGAGCAGTTCTTC
cdr3_aa: CASTVRDRGNEQFF

clone_size: .
d_call: .
j_call: TRBJ2-7
v_call: TRBV6-2/TRBV6-3
cdr3_nt: TGTGCCAGCAGTTACGGGGGGATCTCCTACGAGCAGTACTTC
cdr3_aa: CASSYGGISYEQYF

clone_size: .
d_call: .
j_call: TRBJ1-3
v_call: TRBV7-9
cdr3_nt: TGTGCCAGCAGCTTAGGAGTCCTTCGGGAATCATTCGGCTCTGGAAACACCATATATTTT
cdr3_aa: CASSLGVLRESFGSGNTIYF

clone_size: few
d_call: .
j_call: TRBJ1-2
v_call: TRBV20-1
cdr3_nt: TGCAGTGCCTCCCTGGAAGGGAACTACTATGGCTACACCTTC
cdr3_aa: CSASLEGNYYGYTF

clone_size: few
d_call: TRBD2
j_call: TRBJ2-1
v_call: TRBV7-9
cdr3_nt: TGTGCCAGCAGCTCTGGGAGGGATGAGCAGTTCTTC
cdr3_aa: CASSSGRDEQFF

clone_size: .
d_call: .
j_call: TRBJ1-5
v_call: TRBV9
cdr3_nt: TGTGCCAGCAGCGTAGGAGGAGGGGGCAATCAGCCCCAGCATTTT
cdr3_aa: CASSVGGGGNQPQHF

clone_size: many
d_call: .
j_call: TRBJ1-5
v_call: TRBV28
cdr3_nt: TGTGCCAGCAGTCAGATTGTGACTAGCAATCAGCCCCAGCATTTT
cdr3_aa: CASSQIVTSNQPQHF

clone_size: few
d_call: .
j_call: TRBJ2-3
v_call: TRBV6-6
cdr3_nt: TGTGCCAGCAGTTACCTCGAAGGAGATACGCAGTATTTT
cdr3_aa: CASSYLEGDTQYF

clone_size: medium-sized
d_call: TRBD1
j_call: TRBJ1-4
v_call: TRBV7-8
cdr3_nt: TGTGCCAGCAGCTTATACAGGGGGCGAAGGGAAAAACTGTTTTTT
cdr3_aa: CASSLYRGRREKLFF

clone_size: .
d_call: .
j_call: TRBJ1-5
v_call: TRBV28
cdr3_nt: TGTGCCAGCAGTCCCTTTACGGGGGTAGGCAATCAGCCCCAGCATTTT
cdr3_aa: CASSPFTGVGNQPQHF

clone_size: .
d_call: TRBD1
j_call: TRBJ1-5
v_call: TRBV20-1
cdr3_nt: TGCAGTGCTCGAACCGGGACAGGGTGGGCCGGGGGCAATCAGCCCCAGCATTTT
cdr3_aa: CSARTGTGWAGGNQPQHF

clone_size: few
d_call: TRBD2
j_call: TRBJ2-2
v_call: TRBV5-1
cdr3_nt: TGCGCCAGCAGCTGGACTAGCACGCGATTGAACACCGGGGAGCTGTTTTTT
cdr3_aa: CASSWTSTRLNTGELFF

clone_size: .
d_call: TRBD2
j_call: TRBJ2-5
v_call: TRBV7-9
cdr3_nt: TGTGCCAGCATACCTAGCGGGAAAGAGACCCAGTACTTC
cdr3_aa: CASIPSGKETQYF

clone_size: .
d_call: .
j_call: TRBJ2-7
v_call: TRBV7-9
cdr3_nt: TGTGCCAGCAGCGGGGGCACCTACGAGCAGTACTTC
cdr3_aa: CASSGGTYEQYF

clone_size: many
d_call: TRBD2
j_call: TRBJ2-1
v_call: TRBV28
cdr3_nt: TGTGCCAGCAGTTTATTAACCGGGACTAGCGACAATGAGCAGTTCTTC
cdr3_aa: CASSLLTGTSDNEQFF

clone_size: .
d_call: .
j_call: TRBJ2-1
v_call: TRBV27
cdr3_nt: TGTGCCAGCAGTAGCACCCGACTAGAGAATGAGCAGTTCTTC
cdr3_aa: CASSSTRLENEQFF

clone_size: few
d_call: TRBD2
j_call: TRBJ2-5
v_call: TRBV4-3
cdr3_nt: TGCGCCAGCAGCCAAGATTCCGGGACTAAGACCCAGTACTTC
cdr3_aa: CASSQDSGTKTQYF

clone_size: many
d_call: .
j_call: TRBJ1-5
v_call: TRBV7-2
cdr3_nt: TGTGCCAGCAGCCACGGCACACCTTATAGCAATCAGCCCCAGCATTTT
cdr3_aa: CASSHGTPYSNQPQHF

clone_size: many
d_call: .
j_call: TRBJ1-2
v_call: TRBV6-2/TRBV6-3
cdr3_nt: TGTGCCAGCAGGGAGCCGGGGCGACAGGACTATGGCTACACCTTC
cdr3_aa: CASREPGRQDYGYTF

clone_size: .
d_call: TRBD2
j_call: TRBJ2-3
v_call: TRBV7-8
cdr3_nt: TGTGCCAGCAGCTTACGGACTAGCGGGAGCACAGATACGCAGTATTTT
cdr3_aa: CASSLRTSGSTDTQYF

clone_size: once
d_call: TRBD1
j_call: TRBJ1-2
v_call: TRBV20-1
cdr3_nt: TGCAGTGCCGGGACAGGGAGGTCTGTCTATGGCTACACCTTC
cdr3_aa: CSAGTGRSVYGYTF

clone_size: .
d_call: .
j_call: TRBJ1-6
v_call: TRBV4-2
cdr3_nt: TGTGCCAGCCGAGAGGGGCAAAGCTCCTATAATTCACCCCTCCACTTT
cdr3_aa: CASREGQSSYNSPLHF

clone_size: many
d_call: .
j_call: TRBJ2-3
v_call: TRBV7-8
cdr3_nt: TGTGCCAGCAGCTTAGAGAGTAGCCCCACAGATACGCAGTATTTT
cdr3_aa: CASSLESSPTDTQYF

clone_size: .
d_call: TRBD2
j_call: TRBJ2-3
v_call: TRBV2
cdr3_nt: TGTGCCAGCAGCGCGATAGCGGGGGGCACGCAGTATTTT
cdr3_aa: CASSAIAGGTQYF

clone_size: many
d_call: TRBD2
j_call: TRBJ2-1
v_call: TRBV28
cdr3_nt: TGTGCCAGCAGTTTAGGGCTAGCGGATTACAATGAGCAGTTCTTC
cdr3_aa: CASSLGLADYNEQFF

clone_size: few
d_call: .
j_call: TRBJ1-6
v_call: TRBV6-5
cdr3_nt: TGTGCCAGCACCAGATCCAAGGCAGGGACGTATTCACCCCTCCACTTT
cdr3_aa: CASTRSKAGTYSPLHF

clone_size: .
d_call: TRBD2
j_call: TRBJ2-1
v_call: TRBV4-1
cdr3_nt: TGCGCCAGCATCGGGACTAGCGGGAAATACAATGAGCAGTTCTTC
cdr3_aa: CASIGTSGKYNEQFF

clone_size: .
d_call: TRBD1
j_call: TRBJ2-2
v_call: TRBV12-3/TRBV12-4
cdr3_nt: TGTGCCAGCAGTAAGGACAGGGACGGCGGGGAGCTGTTTTTT
cdr3_aa: CASSKDRDGGELFF

clone_size: many
d_call: .
j_call: TRBJ2-1
v_call: TRBV5-6
cdr3_nt: TGTGCCAGCAGCTTGCTAGGTTCAGGTGCTTTAGCTGAGCAGTTCTTC
cdr3_aa: CASSLLGSGALAEQFF

clone_size: .
d_call: .
j_call: TRBJ2-7
v_call: TRBV20-1
cdr3_nt: TGCAGTGCTAGAGATGCAGGGTACGAGCAGTACTTC
cdr3_aa: CSARDAGYEQYF

clone_size: few
d_call: TRBD2
j_call: TRBJ2-7
v_call: TRBV6-2/TRBV6-3
cdr3_nt: TGTGCCAGCAGTTACTCGCTAGCGGGAGTATACGAGCAGTACTTC
cdr3_aa: CASSYSLAGVYEQYF

clone_size: .
d_call: .
j_call: TRBJ1-1
v_call: TRBV19
cdr3_nt: TGTGCCAGTTCTTACTTGGAGAACACTGAAGCTTTCTTT
cdr3_aa: CASSYLENTEAFF

clone_size: .
d_call: .
j_call: TRBJ1-2
v_call: TRBV5-4
cdr3_nt: TGTGCCAGCAGCTTGGACCCCCAGGGCCCCCGCACCTATGGCTACACCTTC
cdr3_aa: CASSLDPQGPRTYGYTF

clone_size: .
d_call: TRBD2
j_call: TRBJ2-7
v_call: TRBV29-1
cdr3_nt: TGCAGCGTAGGACTAGCGGGAGGCACATACTTC
cdr3_aa: CSVGLAGGTYF

clone_size: .
d_call: .
j_call: TRBJ1-6
v_call: TRBV6-5
cdr3_nt: TGTGCCAGCAGTTATTTGGCAGGGCAGACACCCCTCCACTTT
cdr3_aa: CASSYLAGQTPLHF

clone_size: .
d_call: .
j_call: TRBJ1-2
v_call: TRBV2
cdr3_nt: TGTGCCAGCAGCGAATGGCGACGATATGGCTACACCTTC
cdr3_aa: CASSEWRRYGYTF

clone_size: few
d_call: .
j_call: TRBJ1-5
v_call: TRBV12-3/TRBV12-4
cdr3_nt: TGTGCCAGCAGCTTCTCAGGGCGCAACAATCAGCCCCAGCATTTT
cdr3_aa: CASSFSGRNNQPQHF

clone_size: .
d_call: .
j_call: TRBJ2-7
v_call: TRBV6-8
cdr3_nt: TGTGCCAGCAGCCATATCGGCGAGCAGTACTTC
cdr3_aa: CASSHIGEQYF

clone_size: many
d_call: .
j_call: TRBJ1-6
v_call: TRBV7-2
cdr3_nt: TGTGCCAGCAGCTTCGACGGCGTCTGGGACCTCCACTTT
cdr3_aa: CASSFDGVWDLHF

clone_size: few
d_call: .
j_call: TRBJ1-1
v_call: TRBV12-3/TRBV12-4
cdr3_nt: TGTGCCAGCAGCGTACAAGTTGGGACTGAAGCTTTCTTT
cdr3_aa: CASSVQVGTEAFF

clone_size: .
d_call: .
j_call: TRBJ2-5
v_call: TRBV5-1
cdr3_nt: TGCGCCAGCAACCGGGGACGACAGAGACAAGAGACCCAGTACTTC
cdr3_aa: CASNRGRQRQETQYF

clone_size: many
d_call: .
j_call: TRBJ1-1
v_call: TRBV7-2
cdr3_nt: TGTGCCAGCAGCTTAGACGGACAGATGAACACTGAAGCTTTCTTT
cdr3_aa: CASSLDGQMNTEAFF

clone_size: many
d_call: .
j_call: TRBJ2-6
v_call: TRBV7-8
cdr3_nt: TGTGCCAGCAGCTCCGGGACACCTGGGGCCAACGTCCTGACTTTC
cdr3_aa: CASSSGTPGANVLTF